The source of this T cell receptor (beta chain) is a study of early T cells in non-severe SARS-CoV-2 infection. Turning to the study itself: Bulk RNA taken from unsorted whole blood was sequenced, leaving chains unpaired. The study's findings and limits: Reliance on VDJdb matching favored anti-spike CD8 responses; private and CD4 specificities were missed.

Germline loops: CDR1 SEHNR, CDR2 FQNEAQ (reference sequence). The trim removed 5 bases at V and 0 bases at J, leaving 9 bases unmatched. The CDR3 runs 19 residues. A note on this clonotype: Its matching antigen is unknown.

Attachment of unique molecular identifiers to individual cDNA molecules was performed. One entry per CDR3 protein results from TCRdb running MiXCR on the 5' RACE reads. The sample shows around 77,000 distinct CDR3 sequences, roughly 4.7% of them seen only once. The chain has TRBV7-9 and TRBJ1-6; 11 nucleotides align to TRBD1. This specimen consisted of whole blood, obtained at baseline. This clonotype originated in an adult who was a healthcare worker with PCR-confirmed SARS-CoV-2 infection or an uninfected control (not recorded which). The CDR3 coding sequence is TGTGCCAGCAGCCCTCCAGGGGACAGGGGGGTCTCCTATAATTCACCCCTCCACTTT. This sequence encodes CASSPPGDRGVSYNSPLHF.